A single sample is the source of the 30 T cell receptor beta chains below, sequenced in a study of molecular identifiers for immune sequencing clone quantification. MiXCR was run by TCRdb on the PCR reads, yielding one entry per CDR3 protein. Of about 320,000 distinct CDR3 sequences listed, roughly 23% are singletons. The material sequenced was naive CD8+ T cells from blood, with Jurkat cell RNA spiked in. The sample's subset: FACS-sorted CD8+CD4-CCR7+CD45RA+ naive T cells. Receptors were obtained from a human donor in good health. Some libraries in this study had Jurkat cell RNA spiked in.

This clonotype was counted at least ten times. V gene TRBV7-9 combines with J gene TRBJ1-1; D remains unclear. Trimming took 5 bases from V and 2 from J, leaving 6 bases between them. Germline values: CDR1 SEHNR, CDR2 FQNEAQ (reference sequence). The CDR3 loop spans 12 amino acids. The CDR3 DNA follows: TGTGCCAGCAGCCGGATAAACACTGAAGCTTTCTTT. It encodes CASSRINTEAFF.

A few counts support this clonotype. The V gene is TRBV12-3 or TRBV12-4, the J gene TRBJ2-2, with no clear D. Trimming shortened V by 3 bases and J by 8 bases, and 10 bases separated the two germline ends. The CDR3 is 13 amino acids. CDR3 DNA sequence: TGTGCCAGCAGTTTCTGGGGTAGTGGGGAGCTGTTTTTT. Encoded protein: CASSFWGSGELFF.

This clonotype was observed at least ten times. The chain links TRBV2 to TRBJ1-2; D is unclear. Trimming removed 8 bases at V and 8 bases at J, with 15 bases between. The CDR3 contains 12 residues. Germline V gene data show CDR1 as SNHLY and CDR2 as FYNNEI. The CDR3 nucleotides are TGTGCCAGCCCCGGTTTGGGGTACGGCTACACCTTC. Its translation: CASPGLGYGYTF.

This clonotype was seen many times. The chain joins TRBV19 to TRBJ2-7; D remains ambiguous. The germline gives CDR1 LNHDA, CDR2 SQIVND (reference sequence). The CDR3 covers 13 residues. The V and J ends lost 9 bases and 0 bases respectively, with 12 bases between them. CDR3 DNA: TGTGCCAGCCGACCGGAAAACTCCTACGAGCAGTACTTC. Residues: CASRPENSYEQYF.

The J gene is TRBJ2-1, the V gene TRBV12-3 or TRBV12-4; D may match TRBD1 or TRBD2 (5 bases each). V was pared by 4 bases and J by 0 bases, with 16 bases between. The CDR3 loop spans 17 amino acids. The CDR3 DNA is TGTGCCAGCAGTTCTCACCGGGACGGGTACTCCTACAATGAGCAGTTCTTC. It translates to CASSSHRDGYSYNEQFF.

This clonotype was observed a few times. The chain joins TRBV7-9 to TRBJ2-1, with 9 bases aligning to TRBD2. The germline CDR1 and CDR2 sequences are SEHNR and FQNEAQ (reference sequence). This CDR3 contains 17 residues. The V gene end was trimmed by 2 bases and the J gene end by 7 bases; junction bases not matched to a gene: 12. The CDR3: CASSLRGIAGEGNEQFF. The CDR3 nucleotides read TGTGCCAGCAGCTTAAGGGGAATAGCGGGAGAGGGAAATGAGCAGTTCTTC.

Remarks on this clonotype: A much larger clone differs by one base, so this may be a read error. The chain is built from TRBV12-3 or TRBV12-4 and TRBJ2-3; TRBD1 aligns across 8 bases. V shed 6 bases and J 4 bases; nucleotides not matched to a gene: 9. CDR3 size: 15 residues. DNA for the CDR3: TGTGCCAGCAGCCCGGGACAGGAAATTTCAGATACGCAGTATTTT. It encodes CASSPGQEISDTQYF.

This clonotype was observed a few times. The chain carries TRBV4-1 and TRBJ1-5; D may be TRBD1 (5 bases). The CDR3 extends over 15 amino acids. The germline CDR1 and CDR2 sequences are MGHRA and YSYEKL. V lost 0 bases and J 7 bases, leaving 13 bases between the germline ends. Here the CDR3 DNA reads TGCGCCAGCAGCCAAGATGAAAGGGGCGCGCAGCCCCAGCATTTT. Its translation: CASSQDERGAQPQHF.

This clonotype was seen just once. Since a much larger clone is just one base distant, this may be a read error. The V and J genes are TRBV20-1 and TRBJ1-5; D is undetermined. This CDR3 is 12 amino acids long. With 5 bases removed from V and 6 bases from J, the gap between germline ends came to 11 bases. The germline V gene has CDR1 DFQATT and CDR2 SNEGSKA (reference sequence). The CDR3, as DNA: TGCAGTGCTCAAGATTACAGTCAGCCCCAGCATTTT. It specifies CSAQDYSQPQHF.

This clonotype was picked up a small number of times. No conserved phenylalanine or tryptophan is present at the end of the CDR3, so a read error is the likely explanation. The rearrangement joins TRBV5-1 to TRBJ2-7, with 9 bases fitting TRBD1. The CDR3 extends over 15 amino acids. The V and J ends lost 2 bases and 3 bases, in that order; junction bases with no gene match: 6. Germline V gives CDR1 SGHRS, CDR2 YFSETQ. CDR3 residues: CASSFPGQGVYEQYL. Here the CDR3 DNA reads TGCGCCAGCAGCTTCCCGGGACAGGGAGTCTACGAGCAGTACCTC.

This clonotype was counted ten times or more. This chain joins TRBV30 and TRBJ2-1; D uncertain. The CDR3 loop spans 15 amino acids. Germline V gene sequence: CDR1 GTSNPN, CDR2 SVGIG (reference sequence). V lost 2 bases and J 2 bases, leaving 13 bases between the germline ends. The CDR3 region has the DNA TGTGCCTGGAGTACCTTAGGATACCCCTACAATGAGCAGTTCTTC. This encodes CAWSTLGYPYNEQFF.

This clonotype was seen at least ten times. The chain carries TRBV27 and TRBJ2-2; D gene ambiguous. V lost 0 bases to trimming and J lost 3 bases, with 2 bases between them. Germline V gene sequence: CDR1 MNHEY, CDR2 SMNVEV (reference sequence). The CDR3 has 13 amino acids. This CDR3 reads CASSLSYTGELFF. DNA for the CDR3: TGTGCCAGCAGTTTATCGTACACCGGGGAGCTGTTTTTT.

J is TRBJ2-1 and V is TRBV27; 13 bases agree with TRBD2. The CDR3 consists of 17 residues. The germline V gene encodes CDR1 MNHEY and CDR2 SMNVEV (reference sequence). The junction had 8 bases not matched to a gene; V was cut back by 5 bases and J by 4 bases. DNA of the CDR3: TGTGCCAGCAGTGGGCTACCGGGACTAGCGGGATACAATGAGCAGTTCTTC. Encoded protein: CASSGLPGLAGYNEQFF.

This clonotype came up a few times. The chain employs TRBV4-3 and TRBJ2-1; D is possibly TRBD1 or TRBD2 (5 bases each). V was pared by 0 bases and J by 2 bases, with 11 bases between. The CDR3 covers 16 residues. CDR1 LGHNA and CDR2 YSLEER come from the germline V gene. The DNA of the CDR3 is TGCGCCAGCAGCCAAGATAGGTGGGGGACCTACAATGAGCAGTTCTTC. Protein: CASSQDRWGTYNEQFF.

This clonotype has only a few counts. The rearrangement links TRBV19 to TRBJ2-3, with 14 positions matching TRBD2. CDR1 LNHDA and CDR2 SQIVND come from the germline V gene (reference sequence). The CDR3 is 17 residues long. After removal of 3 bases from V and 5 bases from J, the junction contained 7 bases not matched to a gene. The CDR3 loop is CASSMDGLAGGIDTQYF. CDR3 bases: TGTGCCAGTAGTATGGACGGACTAGCGGGAGGAATAGATACGCAGTATTTT.

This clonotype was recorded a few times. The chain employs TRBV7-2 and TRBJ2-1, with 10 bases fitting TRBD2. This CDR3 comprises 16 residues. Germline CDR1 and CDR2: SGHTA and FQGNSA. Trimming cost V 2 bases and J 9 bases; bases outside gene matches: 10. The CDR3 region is CASSLRVAGGPGEQFF. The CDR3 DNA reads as TGTGCCAGCAGCTTACGGGTAGCGGGAGGCCCGGGTGAGCAGTTCTTC.

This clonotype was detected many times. The CDR3 spells CASSPLSGGSSYEQYF. CDR3 DNA sequence: TGTGCCAGCAGTCCTCTGTCCGGGGGAAGCTCCTACGAGCAGTACTTC. The rearrangement joins TRBV6-5 to TRBJ2-7; TRBD2 is a possible D gene (6 bases). The CDR3 is 16 amino acids. Germline loops: CDR1 MNHEY, CDR2 SVGAGI. V was shortened by 5 bases and J by 0 bases, with 17 bases between the two germline ends.

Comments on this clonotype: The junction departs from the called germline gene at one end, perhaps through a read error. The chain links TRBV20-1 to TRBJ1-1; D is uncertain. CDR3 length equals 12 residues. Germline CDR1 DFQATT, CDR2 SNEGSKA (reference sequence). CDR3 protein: CSARSEDAEALF. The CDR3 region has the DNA TGCAGTGCTAGATCCGAAGACGCTGAAGCTCTCTTT.

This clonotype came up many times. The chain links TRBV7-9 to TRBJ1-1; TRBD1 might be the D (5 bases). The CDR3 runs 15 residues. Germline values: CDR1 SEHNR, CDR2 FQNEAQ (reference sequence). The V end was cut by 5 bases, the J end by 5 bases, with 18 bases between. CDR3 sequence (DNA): TGTGCCAGCAGCCACAGTACAGGTTTTGCGACTGAAGCTTTCTTT. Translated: CASSHSTGFATEAFF. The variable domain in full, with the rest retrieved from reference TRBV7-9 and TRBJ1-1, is DTGVSQNPRHKITKRGQNVTFRCDPISEHNRLYWYRQTLGQGPEFLTYFQNEAQLEKSRLLSDRFSAERPKGSFSTLEIQRTEQGDSAMYLCASSHSTGFATEAFFGQGTRLTVV.

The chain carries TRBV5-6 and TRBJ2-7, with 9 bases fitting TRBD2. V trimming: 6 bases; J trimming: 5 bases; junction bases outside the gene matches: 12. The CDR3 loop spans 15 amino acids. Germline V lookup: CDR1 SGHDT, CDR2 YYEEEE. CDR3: CASTSGGKNWDEQYF. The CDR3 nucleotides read TGTGCCAGCACCAGCGGGGGGAAGAACTGGGACGAGCAGTACTTC.

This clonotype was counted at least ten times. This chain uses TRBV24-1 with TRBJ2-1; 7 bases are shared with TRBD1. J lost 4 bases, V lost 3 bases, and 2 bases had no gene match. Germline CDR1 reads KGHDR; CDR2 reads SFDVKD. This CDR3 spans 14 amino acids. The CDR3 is CATSDGDSYNEQFF. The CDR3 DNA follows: TGTGCCACCAGTGATGGGGACAGTTACAATGAGCAGTTCTTC.

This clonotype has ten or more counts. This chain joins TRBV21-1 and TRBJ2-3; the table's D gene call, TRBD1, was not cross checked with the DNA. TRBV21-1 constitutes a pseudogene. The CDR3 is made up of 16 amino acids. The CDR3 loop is CASSKAGRGSTDTQYF. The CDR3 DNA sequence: TGTGCCAGCAGCAAAGCCGGGCGGGGGAGCACAGATACGCAGTATTTT.

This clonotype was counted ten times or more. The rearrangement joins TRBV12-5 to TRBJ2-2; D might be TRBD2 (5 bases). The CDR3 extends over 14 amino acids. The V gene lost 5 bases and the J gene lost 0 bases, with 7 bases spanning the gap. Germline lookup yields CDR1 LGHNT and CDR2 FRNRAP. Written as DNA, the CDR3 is TGTGCTAGTGGTCCGGACTCGAACACCGGGGAGCTGTTTTTT. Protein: CASGPDSNTGELFF.

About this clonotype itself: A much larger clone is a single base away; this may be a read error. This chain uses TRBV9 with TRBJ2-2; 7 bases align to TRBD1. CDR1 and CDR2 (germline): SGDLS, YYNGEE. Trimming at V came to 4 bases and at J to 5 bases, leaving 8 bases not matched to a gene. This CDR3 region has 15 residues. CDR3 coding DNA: TGTGCCAGCAGCCTTACAGGGGTTCGAACCGGGGAGCTGTTTTTT. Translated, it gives CASSLTGVRTGELFF.

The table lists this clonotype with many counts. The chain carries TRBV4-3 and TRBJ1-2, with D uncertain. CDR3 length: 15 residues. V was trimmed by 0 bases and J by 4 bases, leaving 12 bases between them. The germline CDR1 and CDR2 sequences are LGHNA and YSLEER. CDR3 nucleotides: TGCGCCAGCAGCCAAGACTCGATATCCCTCTATGGCTACACCTTC. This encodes CASSQDSISLYGYTF.

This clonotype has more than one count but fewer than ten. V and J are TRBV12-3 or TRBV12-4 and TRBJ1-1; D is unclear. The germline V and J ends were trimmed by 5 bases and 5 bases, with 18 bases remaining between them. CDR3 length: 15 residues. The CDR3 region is CASSPGRGRRTEAFF. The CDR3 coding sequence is TGTGCCAGCAGTCCCGGACGTGGGAGACGGACTGAAGCTTTCTTT.

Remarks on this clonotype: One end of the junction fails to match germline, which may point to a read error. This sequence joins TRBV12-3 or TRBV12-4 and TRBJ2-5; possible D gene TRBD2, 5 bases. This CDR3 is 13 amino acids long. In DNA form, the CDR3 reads TGTACCAGCAGTCCTGGACTCGAAGAGACCCAGTACTTC. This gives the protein CTSSPGLEETQYF.

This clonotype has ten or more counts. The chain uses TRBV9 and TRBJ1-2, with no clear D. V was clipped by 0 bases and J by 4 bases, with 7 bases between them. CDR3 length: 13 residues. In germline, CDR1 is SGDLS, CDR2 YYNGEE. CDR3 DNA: TGTGCCAGCAGCGTAGACAGTTCCTATGGCTACACCTTC. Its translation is CASSVDSSYGYTF.

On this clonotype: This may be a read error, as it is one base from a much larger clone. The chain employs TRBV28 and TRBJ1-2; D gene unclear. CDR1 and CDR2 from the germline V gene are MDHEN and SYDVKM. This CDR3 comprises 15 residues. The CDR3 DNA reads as TGTGCCAACAGTACCCTAATAGGATCTAACTATGGCTACACCTTC. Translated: CANSTLIGSNYGYTF.

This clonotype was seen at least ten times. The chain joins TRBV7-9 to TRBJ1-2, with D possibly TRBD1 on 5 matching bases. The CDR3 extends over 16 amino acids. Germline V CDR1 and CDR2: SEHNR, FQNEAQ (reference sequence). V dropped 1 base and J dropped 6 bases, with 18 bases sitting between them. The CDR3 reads CASSLVVRDSLDGYTF. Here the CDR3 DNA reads TGTGCCAGCAGCTTAGTGGTCAGGGACTCTTTAGATGGCTACACCTTC.